This record looks at one T cell receptor beta chain sequence and its context. The table lists this clonotype with a few counts. Its specific antigen is unknown. Per-nucleotide qualities are absent, and no much larger clonotype sits a single base away. These data come from a study of early T cells in non-severe SARS-CoV-2 infection (dated by TCRdb to the early 2020s). With regard to the full study: TCR sequencing used bulk RNA from unsorted whole blood, so alpha and beta chains could not be paired. Beyond this particular receptor, the publication reports: VDJdb matching was skewed toward anti-spike CD8 responses and likely underestimated virus-specific expansions, missing private and CD4 specificities.

The method behind the library was 5' RACE. This sample was sequenced with a NextSeq 500. Unique molecular identifiers were attached to individual cDNA molecules in the TCR library protocol so that sequencing error and PCR bias could be corrected. Sequencing covered both TCR alpha and beta chains, and within each sample the abundances of alpha and beta sequences were tightly co-correlated. From the authors' description of their analysis: Decombinator V4 was used to perform V gene, J gene and CDR3 annotation of TCR sequences. TCRs were defined as expanded if a significant change between any two time points was detected under a Poisson model with p below 0.0001. TCR abundances were normalised to the total number of TCRs sequenced per sample and were expressed as counts per million. VDJdb, accessed 1 November 2021, was searched for CMV, EBV and SARS-CoV-2 annotated TCRs, excluding TCRs annotated for multiple antigens. TCRdb reprocessed the public reads (quality trimming at Q25 with fastp, clone calling with MiXCR) and kept in-frame beta chains. Rows merge per CDR3 protein into single entries with the most common DNA and genes. It is TCRdb's table, rather than the study itself, that gives the V and J calls and clone size. This sample has just under 85,000 distinct CDR3 sequences in its table, and 10% of those were observed once. In total, the top ten clones hold 7% to 9% of the sample.

Set within a cohort of healthcare workers in London, UK, this nested case-control study involved weekly PCR testing of nasopharyngeal swabs along with blood sampling. Healthcare workers were recruited between 23 and 31 March 2020, during the week of the UK lockdown, and were followed weekly for up to roughly 15 weeks. The starting material was whole blood, obtained at baseline. The clonotype originates from an adult who was a healthcare worker with PCR-confirmed SARS-CoV-2 infection or an uninfected control (not recorded which).

Here is the DNA: TGTGCCAGCTCACCAGGGAGCGATCAGCCCCAGCATTTT. It translates as CASSPGSDQPQHF. The chain is made from TRBV18 and TRBJ1-5; no D gene can be assigned with confidence. The CDR3 has 13 amino acids, counting the end cysteine and phenylalanine. Only the CDR3 region is kept as DNA, spanning 39 bases read in frame from base 1. V was cut back by 2 bases and J by 5 bases, leaving a gap of 7 bases between them. The germline V gene sets CDR1 to KGHSH and CDR2 to LQKENI.